The 9 T cell receptor beta chains given below trace back to one sample, sequenced in a study of blood T cell repertoires in COVID-19. Profiling relied on immunoSEQ multiplex PCR, and the TCRdb table lists in-frame clones only, not all of them. The table includes 250,000 to 300,000 clones, around 90% detected once. Sequenced sample: PBMCs or T cells enriched from blood (not recorded which). The receptor set was obtained from a woman in her fifties or sixties in a cohort exposed to, infected with or recovered from COVID-19 (not recorded which).

The V call is TRBV2, the J call TRBJ1-4; a possible D gene is TRBD1 (6 bases). The germline V gene encodes CDR1 SNHLY and CDR2 FYNNEI. The CDR3 has 14 amino acids. V was shortened by 1 base and J by 8 bases, with 11 bases between the two germline ends. The CDR3 nucleotides are TGTGCCAGCAGTGAAGGAACAGGGAGCGAAAAACTGTTTTTT. Amino acid sequence: CASSEGTGSEKLFF.

The genes are TRBV9 and TRBJ1-5, with D possibly being TRBD1 (5 bases). The length of the CDR3 is 15 residues. V was shortened by 3 bases and J by 2 bases, with 12 bases between the two germline ends. Per the germline V gene, CDR1 is SGDLS and CDR2 is YYNGEE. CDR3 coding DNA: TGTGCCAGCAGCGGGGGCGGCCAGGGCAATCAGCCCCAGCATTTT. This translates into CASSGGGQGNQPQHF.

This chain's CDR3 is CASSPEELQETQYF. The CDR3 coding sequence is TGTGCCAGCTCACCAGAGGAACTCCAAGAGACCCAGTACTTC. The rearrangement uses TRBV18 and TRBJ2-5, with D unresolved. The length of the CDR3 is 14 residues. Trimming cost V 2 bases and J 1 base, with 8 bases left between them. CDR1 KGHSH and CDR2 LQKENI come from the germline V gene.

The chain is built from TRBV6-6 and TRBJ2-2; 9 positions agree with TRBD2. This CDR3 has 15 residues. V gave up 2 bases and J gave up 7 bases; unmatched junction bases: 5. CDR1 MNHNY and CDR2 SVGAGI come from the germline V gene (reference sequence). This CDR3 reads CASSYGAGGFGELFF. DNA for the CDR3: TGTGCCAGCAGTTACGGAGCGGGAGGATTCGGGGAGCTGTTTTTT.

The V and J genes are TRBV5-4 and TRBJ2-3; 8 bases fit TRBD2. Germline lookup yields CDR1 SGHNT and CDR2 YYREEE (reference sequence). The CDR3 sequence is 16 residues long. V gave up 4 bases and J gave up 3 bases; unmatched junction bases: 10. CDR3 region: CASSALADVATDTQYF. In DNA, the CDR3 is TGTGCCAGCAGCGCACTAGCGGATGTAGCAACAGATACGCAGTATTTT.

The chain recombines TRBV27 with TRBJ2-5; 8 bases agree with TRBD1. This CDR3 contains 13 residues. CDR1 and CDR2 from the germline V gene are MNHEY and SMNVEV (reference sequence). V lost 4 bases, J lost 13 bases, and 11 bases stayed unmatched. The CDR3 sequence: CASSSADRARSYF. Written as DNA, the CDR3 is TGTGCCAGCAGTTCCGCGGACAGGGCGAGATCGTACTTC.

This rearrangement joins TRBV12-3 or TRBV12-4 to TRBJ2-1; tentative D call: TRBD2 (6 bases). V lost 6 bases and J 5 bases, leaving 11 bases between the germline ends. CDR3 length equals 13 residues. The CDR3 nucleotides read TGTGCCAGCAGCCTAGCGTACGACAATGAGCAGTTCTTC. It is translated as CASSLAYDNEQFF.

This clone was recorded only once. The chain uses TRBV9 and TRBJ1-4; D gene uncertain. This CDR3 is built from 14 residues. V was clipped by 4 bases and J by 1 base, with 8 bases between them. CDR1 is SGDLS and CDR2 is YYNGEE in the germline V gene. The CDR3 DNA sequence: TGTGCCAGCAGCCCTACCTTAACTAATGAAAAACTGTTTTTT. It yields the protein CASSPTLTNEKLFF.

The chain combines TRBV9 with TRBJ1-1; no firm D call. Germline V gene data show CDR1 as SGDLS and CDR2 as YYNGEE. With 0 bases removed from V and 1 base from J, the gap between germline ends came to 4 bases. CDR3 length equals 13 residues. The CDR3 DNA sequence: TGTGCCAGCAGCGTAGGCAGGAACACTGAAGCTTTCTTT. This gives the protein CASSVGRNTEAFF.